The rows below give T cell receptor beta chains drawn from one sample of a study of a mutant IDH1 vaccine in newly diagnosed glioma. Clones were read by immunoSEQ multiplex PCR, and TCRdb kept only the in-frame ones, dropping some. The data contain more than 55,000 clones, 65% to 90% of them singletons. Their specific antigens are unknown. The sequencing here drew on PBMCs, taken from a glioma patient whose treatment included an IDH1 peptide vaccine. These receptors were collected from a woman younger than 30 with glioma. Some clones in this sample may be carry-over from other donors' samples. The CDR3 runs from the conserved cysteine through the conserved F or W. D genes are given only for firm matches. Rows give clone size only sometimes, using once, few, many, or a class for an expanded clone.

v_call,j_call,clone_size,d_call,cdr3_aa,cdr3_nt
TRBV19,TRBJ1-1,.,.,CASRIGGGSEAFF,TGTGCCAGTAGGATCGGGGGGGGCTCTGAAGCTTTCTTT
TRBV6-6,TRBJ2-2,.,.,CASSSFPRSGELFF,TGTGCCAGCAGTTCCTTTCCCCGATCCGGGGAGCTGTTTTTT
TRBV5-4,TRBJ2-5,.,.,CATQRYQETQYF,TGTGCCACCCAGCGGTACCAAGAGACCCAGTACTTC
TRBV5-4,TRBJ2-7,.,.,CASSFPSVGATYEQYF,TGTGCCAGCAGCTTTCCCTCGGTCGGAGCGACCTACGAGCAGTACTTC
TRBV21-1,TRBJ2-5,.,.,CASSKGDREKETQYF,TGTGCCAGCAGCAAAGGGGACAGGGAGAAGGAGACCCAGTACTTC
TRBV29-1,TRBJ2-1,.,TRBD2,CSVERSSGGSNEQFF,TGCAGCGTTGAAAGGTCTAGCGGGGGGTCCAATGAGCAGTTCTTC
TRBV9,TRBJ1-1,.,.,CASSGGRNTEAFF,TGTGCCAGCAGCGGGGGCAGGAACACTGAAGCTTTCTTT
TRBV7-2,TRBJ2-7,once,TRBD1,CASTKWTGVKDEQYF,TGTGCCAGCACCAAATGGACAGGGGTTAAAGACGAGCAGTACTTC
TRBV6-1,TRBJ1-2,.,.,CASNEGHYGYTF,TGTGCCAGCAACGAGGGGCACTATGGCTACACCTTC
TRBV2,TRBJ2-7,.,TRBD1,CASRGGTGVSYEQYF,TGTGCCAGCAGGGGCGGGACAGGGGTTTCCTACGAGCAGTACTTC
TRBV29-1,TRBJ1-1,few,.,CSVERGWNTEAFF,TGCAGCGTTGAAAGGGGGTGGAACACTGAAGCTTTCTTT
TRBV30,TRBJ2-7,.,.,CSINLGSYEQYF,TGTTCTATCAACCTAGGCTCCTACGAGCAGTACTTC
TRBV10-1,TRBJ2-7,.,.,CASSLLAGVDHEQYF,TGCGCCAGCAGTCTTCTTGCTGGGGTTGACCACGAGCAGTACTTC
TRBV5-4,TRBJ2-7,once,TRBD1,CASSSLGQGEQYF,TGTGCCAGCAGCTCGTTGGGACAGGGCGAGCAGTACTTC
TRBV2,TRBJ1-4,.,.,CASKAGVNEKLFF,TGTGCCAGCAAGGCAGGGGTTAATGAAAAACTGTTTTTT
TRBV7-9,TRBJ1-2,.,TRBD1,CASSYPDRGPDGYTF,TGTGCCAGCAGCTACCCGGACAGGGGGCCCGATGGCTACACCTTC
TRBV6-5,TRBJ2-3,.,.,CASSPNTDTQYF,TGTGCCAGCAGTCCTAACACAGATACGCAGTATTTT